A single TCR beta chain is shown here with its context. The source of the sample is a study of technical replicates of blood from a handful of donors. V lost 5 bases to trimming and J lost 14 bases, with 17 bases between them. The CDR3 contains 12 residues. Germline values: CDR1 MNHNS, CDR2 SASEGT. Measured with immunoSEQ multiplex PCR; TCRdb has only the in-frame clones, and not every one. The sample contains under 85,000 clones, 75% to 90% of which appear only once. This TCR was recovered from a human donor in good health. Some clones in this sample may be carry-over from other donors' samples. The chain is built from TRBV6-1 and TRBJ2-3, with a tentative D call TRBD2 (5 bases). The sequenced material came from PBMCs. The CDR3 sequence is CASSPQFRRLYF. Written as DNA, the CDR3 is TGTGCCAGCAGTCCACAGTTTCGGAGGTTGTATTTT.